These T cell receptor beta chains were read from a single sample in a study of T cells expressing NK-cell markers. TCRdb reanalyzed the 5' RACE reads and collapses them to one entry per CDR3 protein, without DNA. This listing includes roughly 450,000 distinct CDR3 sequences. Sequencing was carried out using blood T cells: a sorted CD56 or NKG2C T cell subset, CD4+ or CD8+ T cells, or bulk PBMC T cells (not recorded which). These receptors all come from a woman in her forties or fifties in good health. Both conserved end residues are part of each CDR3.

j_call v_call cdr3_aa
TRBJ2-3 TRBV24-1 CATSDFGHPRDTQYF
TRBJ2-2 TRBV20-1 CSAKLGTTTGELFF
TRBJ1-1 TRBV29-1 CSAHPTGGGTEAFF
TRBJ2-1 TRBV5-1 CASSDDPQGAYEQFF
TRBJ2-7 TRBV28 CASSRPTSGSSYEQYF
TRBJ2-4 TRBV12-3/TRBV12-4 CASTGTGEFQYF
TRBJ1-4 TRBV9 CASSPRGRGNEKLFF
TRBJ2-3 TRBV27 CASSLGEPSTDTQYF
TRBJ1-5 TRBV12-3/TRBV12-4 CASSYGTLRNQPQHF
TRBJ2-2 TRBV6-4 CASSPTSGGSNTGELFF
TRBJ2-7 TRBV7-9 CASSDSRISSYEQYF
TRBJ1-1 TRBV29-1 CSGDRATNTEAFF
TRBJ2-1 TRBV7-9 CASILIGLAVLDEQFF
TRBJ2-1 TRBV20-1 CSASRLVTYNEQFF
TRBJ1-2 TRBV12-3/TRBV12-4 CASRSSGGNGYTF
TRBJ2-2 TRBV25-1 CASSSLAETGELFF
TRBJ1-1 TRBV12-3/TRBV12-4 CASSFRRMNTEAFF
TRBJ2-1 TRBV27 CASSFLAGGPSSYNEQFF
TRBJ2-3 TRBV24-1 CATSAGGTQYF
TRBJ2-1 TRBV29-1 CSVELASLQFF
TRBJ1-5 TRBV6-5 CASRPQGIAQPQHF
TRBJ2-7 TRBV10-3 CAISGGGMAGANEQYF
TRBJ2-1 TRBV20-1 CSASQPSSYNEQFF
TRBJ2-3 TRBV11-2 CASSLTRRSTDTQYF
TRBJ1-4 TRBV20-1 CSAAGTGHSTNEKLFF
TRBJ2-7 TRBV4-2 CASSRGTTYEQYF
TRBJ2-2 TRBV15 CATSNRDRGFGGELFF
TRBJ2-7 TRBV7-2 CASSPEGGSTYEQYF
TRBJ1-4 TRBV19 CATRKGGDEKLFF
TRBJ2-7 TRBV5-1 CASSQDRGFSYEQYF
TRBJ1-1 TRBV9 CASSPAPTMNTEAFF
TRBJ2-3 TRBV18 CASSPLDLWSDTQYF
TRBJ1-2 TRBV4-1 CASSQGGYYGYTF
TRBJ2-3 TRBV14 CASSPRAIQFTDTQYF
TRBJ1-2 TRBV20-1 CSAGGWTGGYKVYTF
TRBJ1-1 TRBV7-9 CASSLLGTGSNTEAFF
TRBJ2-7 TRBV3-1 CASSQGTVTYEQYF
TRBJ2-2 TRBV7-8 CASSPPGIGELFF
TRBJ2-3 TRBV2 CASSEELIKVTDTQYF
TRBJ1-1 TRBV19 CASSLWTGGLNTEAFF
TRBJ2-4 TRBV12-3/TRBV12-4 CASSSDLLLAKNIQYF
TRBJ2-2 TRBV10-3 CAISESGAGNTGELFF
TRBJ1-2 TRBV5-1 CASSLGQANYGYTF
TRBJ1-2 TRBV3-1 CASSPDRGPNYGYTF
TRBJ2-2 TRBV29-1 CSVERGGVQRELFF
TRBJ1-6 TRBV20-1 CSAAGQGRDSPLHF
TRBJ2-2 TRBV12-3/TRBV12-4 CASGDFSRWSGELFF
TRBJ1-2 TRBV6-5 CASSYSGNGYTF